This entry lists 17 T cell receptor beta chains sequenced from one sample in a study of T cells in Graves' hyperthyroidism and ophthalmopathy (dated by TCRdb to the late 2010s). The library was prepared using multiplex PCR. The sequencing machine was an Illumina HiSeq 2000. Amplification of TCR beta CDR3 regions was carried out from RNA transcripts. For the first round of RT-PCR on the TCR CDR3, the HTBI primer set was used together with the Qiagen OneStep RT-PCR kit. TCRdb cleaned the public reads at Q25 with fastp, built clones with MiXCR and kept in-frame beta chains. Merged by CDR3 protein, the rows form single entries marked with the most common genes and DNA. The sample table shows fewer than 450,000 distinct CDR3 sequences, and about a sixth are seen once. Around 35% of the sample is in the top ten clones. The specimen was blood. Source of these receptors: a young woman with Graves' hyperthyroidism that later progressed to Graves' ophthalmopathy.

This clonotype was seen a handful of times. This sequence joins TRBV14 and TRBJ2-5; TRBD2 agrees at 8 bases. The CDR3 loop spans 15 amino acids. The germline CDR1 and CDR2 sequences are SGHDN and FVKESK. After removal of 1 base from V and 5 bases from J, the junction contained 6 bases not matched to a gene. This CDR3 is CASSQGAGVGETQYF. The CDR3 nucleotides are TGTGCCAGCAGCCAAGGAGCGGGAGTTGGGGAGACCCAGTACTTC.

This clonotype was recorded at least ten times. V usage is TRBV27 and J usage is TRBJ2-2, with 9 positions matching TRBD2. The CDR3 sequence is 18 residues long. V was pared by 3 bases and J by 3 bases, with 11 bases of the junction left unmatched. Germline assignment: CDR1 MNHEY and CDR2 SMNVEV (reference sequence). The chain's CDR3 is CASSFSGSSLVDTGELFF. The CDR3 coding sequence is TGTGCCAGCAGTTTTAGCGGGAGTTCGTTAGTGGACACCGGGGAGCTGTTTTTT.

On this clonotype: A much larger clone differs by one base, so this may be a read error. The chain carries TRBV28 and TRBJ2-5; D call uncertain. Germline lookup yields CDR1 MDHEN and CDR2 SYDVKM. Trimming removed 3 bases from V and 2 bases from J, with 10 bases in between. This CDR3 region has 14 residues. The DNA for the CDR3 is TGTGCCAGCAGTTTTTACATGAAGCAAGAGACCCAGTACTTC. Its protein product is CASSFYMKQETQYF. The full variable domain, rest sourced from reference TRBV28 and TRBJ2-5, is DVKVTQSSRYLVKRTGEKVFLECVQDMDHENMFWYRQDPGLGLRLIYFSYDVKMKEKGDIPEGYSVSREKKERFSLILESASTNQTSMYLCASSFYMKQETQYFGPGTRLLVL.

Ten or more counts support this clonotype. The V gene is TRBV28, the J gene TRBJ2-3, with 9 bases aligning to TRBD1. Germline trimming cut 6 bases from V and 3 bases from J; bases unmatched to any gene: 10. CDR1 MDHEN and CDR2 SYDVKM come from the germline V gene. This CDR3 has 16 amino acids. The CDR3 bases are TGTGCCAGCAGAAATCCCGGGACAGGGAGGACAGATACGCAGTATTTT. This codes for CASRNPGTGRTDTQYF.

The DNA for the CDR3 is TGTGCCAGCAGCCAAGATCTCAGCGGGGGGTCAGATACGCAGTATTTT. Amino acid sequence: CASSQDLSGGSDTQYF. The chain couples TRBV3-1 to TRBJ2-3, with 9 bases identical to TRBD2. V was pared by 0 bases and J by 4 bases, with 5 bases of the junction left unmatched. This CDR3 has 16 amino acids. Germline V CDR1 and CDR2: LGHDT, YNNKEL (reference sequence).

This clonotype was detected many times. This CDR3 is CASSSPYSEEQYF. In DNA form, the CDR3 reads TGTGCCAGCAGTTCACCCTACTCGGAAGAACAGTACTTC. The rearrangement joins TRBV28 to TRBJ2-4; no firm D call. The V gene's germline CDR1 is MDHEN and CDR2 SYDVKM. Trimming removed 4 bases from V and 13 bases from J, with 17 bases in between. This CDR3 is built from 13 residues.

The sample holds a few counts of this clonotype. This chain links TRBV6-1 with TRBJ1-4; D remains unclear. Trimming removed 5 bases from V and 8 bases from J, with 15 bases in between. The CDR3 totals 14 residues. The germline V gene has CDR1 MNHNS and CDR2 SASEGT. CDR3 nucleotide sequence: TGTGCCAGCAGTTCTGTCAGCAATCGGGAAAAACTGTTTTTT. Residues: CASSSVSNREKLFF.

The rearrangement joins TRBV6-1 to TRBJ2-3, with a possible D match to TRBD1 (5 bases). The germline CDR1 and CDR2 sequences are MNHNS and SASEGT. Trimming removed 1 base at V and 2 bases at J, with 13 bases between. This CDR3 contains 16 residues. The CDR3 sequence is CASSEVWGSPTDTQYF. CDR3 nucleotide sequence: TGTGCCAGCAGTGAAGTTTGGGGCAGCCCCACAGATACGCAGTATTTT.

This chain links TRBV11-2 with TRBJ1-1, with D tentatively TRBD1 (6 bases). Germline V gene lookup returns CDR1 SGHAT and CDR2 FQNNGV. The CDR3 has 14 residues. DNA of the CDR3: TGTGCGATAGGGGGGGGGATCATGAACACTGAAGCTTTCTTT. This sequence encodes CAIGGGIMNTEAFF. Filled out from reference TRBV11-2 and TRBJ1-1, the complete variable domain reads EAGVAQSPRYKIIEKRQSVAFWCNPISGHATLYWYQQILGQGPKLLIQFQNNGVVDDSQLPKDRFSAERLKGVDSTLKIQPAKLEDSAVYLCAIGGGIMNTEAFFGQGTRLTVV.

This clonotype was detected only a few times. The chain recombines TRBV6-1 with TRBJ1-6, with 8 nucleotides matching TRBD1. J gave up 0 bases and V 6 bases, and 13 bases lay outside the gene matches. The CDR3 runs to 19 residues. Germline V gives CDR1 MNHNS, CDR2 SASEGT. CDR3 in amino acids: CASSLQPWTGSSYNSPLHF. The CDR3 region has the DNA TGTGCCAGCAGCTTACAACCTTGGACAGGGAGCTCCTATAATTCACCCCTCCACTTT.

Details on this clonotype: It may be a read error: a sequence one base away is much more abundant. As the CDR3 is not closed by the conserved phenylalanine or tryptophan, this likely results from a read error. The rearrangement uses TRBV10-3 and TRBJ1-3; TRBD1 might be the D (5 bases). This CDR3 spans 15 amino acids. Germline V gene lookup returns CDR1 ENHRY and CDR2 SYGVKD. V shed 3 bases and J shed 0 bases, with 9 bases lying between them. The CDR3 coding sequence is TGTGCCATCAGTGACCCGGGACTCTCTGGAAACACCATATATCTT. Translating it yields CAISDPGLSGNTIYL.

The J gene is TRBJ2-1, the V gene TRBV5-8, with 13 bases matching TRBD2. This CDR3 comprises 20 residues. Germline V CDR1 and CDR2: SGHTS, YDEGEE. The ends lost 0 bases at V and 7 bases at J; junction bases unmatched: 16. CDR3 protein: CASSLEAGGGRTSGRNEQFF. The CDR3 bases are TGTGCCAGCAGCTTGGAGGCAGGGGGGGGACGGACTAGCGGGAGAAATGAGCAGTTCTTC. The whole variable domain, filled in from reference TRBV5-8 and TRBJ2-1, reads EAGVTQSPTHLIKTRGQQATLRCSPISGHTSVYWYQQALGLGLQFLLWYDEGEERNRGNFPPRFSGRQFPNYSSELNVNALELEDSALYLCASSLEAGGGRTSGRNEQFFGPGTRLTVL.

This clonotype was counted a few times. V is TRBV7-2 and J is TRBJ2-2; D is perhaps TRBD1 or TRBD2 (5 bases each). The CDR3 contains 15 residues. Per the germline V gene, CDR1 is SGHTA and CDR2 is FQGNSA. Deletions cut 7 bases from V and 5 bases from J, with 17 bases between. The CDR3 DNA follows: TGTGCCAGCAACGCCCGGGACGGGGCGACCGGGGAGCTGTTTTTT. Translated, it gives CASNARDGATGELFF.

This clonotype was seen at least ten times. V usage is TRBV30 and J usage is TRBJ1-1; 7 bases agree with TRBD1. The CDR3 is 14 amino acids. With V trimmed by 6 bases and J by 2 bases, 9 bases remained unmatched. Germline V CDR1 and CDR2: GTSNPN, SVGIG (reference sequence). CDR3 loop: CACRTGWANTEAFF. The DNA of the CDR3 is TGTGCCTGTAGGACAGGTTGGGCTAACACTGAAGCTTTCTTT.

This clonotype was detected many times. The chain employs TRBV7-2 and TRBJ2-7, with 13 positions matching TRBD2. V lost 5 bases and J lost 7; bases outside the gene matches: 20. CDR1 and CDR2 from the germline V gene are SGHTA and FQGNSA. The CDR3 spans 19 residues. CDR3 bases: TGTGCCAGCAGCCAACCCGGGGTTGGACTAGCGGGAGTCCTGGGGGAGCAGTACTTC. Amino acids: CASSQPGVGLAGVLGEQYF.

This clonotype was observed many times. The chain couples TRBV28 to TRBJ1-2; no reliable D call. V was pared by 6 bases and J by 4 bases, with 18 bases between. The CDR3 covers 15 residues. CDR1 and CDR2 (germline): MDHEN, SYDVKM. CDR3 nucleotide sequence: TGTGCCAGCAGCACCCCGACATTAAGTCCCTATGGCTACACCTTC. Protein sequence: CASSTPTLSPYGYTF.

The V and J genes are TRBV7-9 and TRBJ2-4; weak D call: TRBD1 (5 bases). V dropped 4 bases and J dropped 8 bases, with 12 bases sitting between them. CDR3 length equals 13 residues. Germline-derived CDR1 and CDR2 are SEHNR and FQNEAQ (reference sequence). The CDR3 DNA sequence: TGTGCCAGCAGCTCCCAGGGTTTGGACATTCAGTACTTC. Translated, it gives CASSSQGLDIQYF.